The 11 T cell receptor beta chains below were found in one sample sequenced in a study of CD8+ T cells in alopecia areata. In each case, RNA was isolated and then reverse transcribed into cDNA as the sequencing template. Profiling relied on immunoSEQ multiplex PCR, and the TCRdb table lists in-frame clones only, not all of them. Among about 140,000 clones listed, roughly 86% were seen once. The treatment was: oral pan-JAK inhibitor, 5-10 mg twice daily. Here the sequenced sample was CD8+ T cells sorted from blood, taken at week 4, from a patient treated with tofacitinib. The receptors here all came from a human donor with alopecia areata.

Here the CDR3 DNA reads TGTGCCTCCGACAGAGACTACGAGCAGTACTTC. It specifies CASDRDYEQYF. The V and J genes are TRBV30 and TRBJ2-7, with a possible D match to TRBD1 (5 bases). This CDR3 has 11 amino acids. From germline, CDR1 is GTSNPN and CDR2 SVGIG (reference sequence). V lost 7 bases and J lost 3, with 10 bases in between.

The J gene is TRBJ2-7, the V gene TRBV4-1; 8 bases map to TRBD1. The CDR3 totals 15 residues. Germline CDR1 reads MGHRA; CDR2 reads YSYEKL. V was pared by 0 bases and J by 6 bases, with 7 bases of the junction left unmatched. The CDR3 DNA is TGCGCCAGCAGCCAAGATCTACAGGGGGAAAGCGAGCAGTACTTC. Its translation: CASSQDLQGESEQYF.

The chain links TRBV7-3 to TRBJ2-1; D is uncertain. The CDR3 has 17 residues. Germline V gene lookup returns CDR1 SGHTA and CDR2 FQGTGA. Deletions cut 7 bases from V and 0 bases from J, with 19 bases between. Here the CDR3 reads CASTINGPISSYNEQFF. In DNA, the CDR3 is TGTGCCAGCACCATAAACGGACCGATTAGCTCCTACAATGAGCAGTTCTTC.

The chain joins TRBV9 to TRBJ1-1, with D hard to call. The V end was cut by 0 bases, the J end by 7 bases, with 10 bases between. This CDR3 region has 13 residues. CDR1 SGDLS and CDR2 YYNGEE come from the germline V gene. The CDR3 is CASSVEGLYEAFF. The DNA for the CDR3 is TGTGCCAGCAGCGTAGAAGGACTCTATGAAGCTTTCTTT.

This chain links TRBV11-2 with TRBJ2-7; 8 nucleotides line up with TRBD2. This CDR3 has 17 amino acids. Germline V gene sequence: CDR1 SGHAT, CDR2 FQNNGV. V dropped 0 bases and J dropped 4; count of bases not matched to a gene: 11. The CDR3 bases are TGTGCCAGCAGCTTAGACACCTTTGGCGGGAGGTGGTACGAGCAGTACTTC. Encoded protein: CASSLDTFGGRWYEQYF.

This clone is a singleton in its sample. The J gene is TRBJ2-5, the V gene TRBV9; 10 bases are a match to TRBD1. V was clipped by 3 bases and J by 3 bases; unmatched bases: 8. In germline, CDR1 is SGDLS, CDR2 YYNGEE. The CDR3 runs to 16 residues. The CDR3 protein is CASSAWDRGYEETQYF. The CDR3 nucleotides read TGTGCCAGCAGCGCCTGGGACAGGGGATACGAAGAGACCCAGTACTTC.

This chain connects TRBV7-9 to TRBJ2-1; possibly TRBD2 for D (7 bases). Germline V gene data show CDR1 as SEHNR and CDR2 as FQNEAQ (reference sequence). V was cut by 7 bases and J by 3 bases, with 16 bases left in between. This CDR3 has 15 amino acids. The CDR3 reads CASTPAGAFYNEQFF. CDR3 in DNA: TGTGCCAGCACCCCCGCGGGGGCTTTCTACAATGAGCAGTTCTTC.

The V and J genes are TRBV12-5 and TRBJ2-3; D gene ambiguous. Trimming pared 0 bases from V and 1 base from J, leaving 5 bases between. CDR3 length: 14 amino acids. The germline V gene has CDR1 LGHNT and CDR2 FRNRAP. This chain's CDR3 is CASGLVRRTDTQYF. For the CDR3, the DNA is TGTGCTAGTGGTTTGGTACGCCGCACAGATACGCAGTATTTT.

The chain employs TRBV5-1 and TRBJ2-3; D is ambiguous. Germline values: CDR1 SGHRS, CDR2 YFSETQ. The ends were cut back, 1 base at V and 2 bases at J, with 17 bases in the middle. This CDR3 has 17 residues. CDR3 loop: CASSLFWAGSPTDTQYF. The CDR3 nucleotides are TGCGCCAGCAGCTTGTTTTGGGCAGGCTCCCCCACAGATACGCAGTATTTT.

The chain joins TRBV27 to TRBJ1-1; a weak D match, TRBD1 (5 bases). Trimming stripped 3 bases from V and 5 bases from J, with 13 bases between. Germline V gene sequence: CDR1 MNHEY, CDR2 SMNVEV (reference sequence). The CDR3 extends over 14 amino acids. This chain's CDR3 is CASSFSGVGTEAFF. Written as DNA, the CDR3 is TGTGCCAGCAGTTTTTCGGGGGTCGGAACTGAAGCTTTCTTT.

V and J are TRBV29-1 and TRBJ1-1, with D possibly matching TRBD1 (6 bases). The germline CDR1 and CDR2 sequences are SQVTM and ANQGSEA. This CDR3 region has 12 residues. Trimming took off 7 bases at V and 2 bases at J, with 11 bases between the two ends. CDR3 coding DNA: TGCAGCGGTCAACAGGGAAACACTGAAGCTTTCTTT. This translates into CSGQQGNTEAFF.